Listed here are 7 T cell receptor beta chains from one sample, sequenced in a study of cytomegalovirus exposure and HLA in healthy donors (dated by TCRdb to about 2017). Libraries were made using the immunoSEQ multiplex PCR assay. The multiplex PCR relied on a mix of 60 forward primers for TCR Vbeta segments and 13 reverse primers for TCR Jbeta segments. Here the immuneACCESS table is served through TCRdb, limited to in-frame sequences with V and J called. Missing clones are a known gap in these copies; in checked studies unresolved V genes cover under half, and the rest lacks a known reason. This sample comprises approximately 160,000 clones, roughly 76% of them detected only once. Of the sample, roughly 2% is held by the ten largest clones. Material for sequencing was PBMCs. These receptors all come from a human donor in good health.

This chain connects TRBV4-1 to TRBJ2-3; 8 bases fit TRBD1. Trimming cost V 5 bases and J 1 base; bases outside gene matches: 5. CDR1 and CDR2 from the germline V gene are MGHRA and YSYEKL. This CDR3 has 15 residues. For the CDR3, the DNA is TGCGCCAGCAGCACCAGGGGGCAAGGCACAGATACGCAGTATTTT. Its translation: CASSTRGQGTDTQYF.

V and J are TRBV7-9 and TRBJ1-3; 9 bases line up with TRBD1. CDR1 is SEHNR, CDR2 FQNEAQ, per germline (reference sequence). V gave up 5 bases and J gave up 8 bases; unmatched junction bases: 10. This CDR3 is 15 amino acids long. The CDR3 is CASSAPGQGLYTIYF. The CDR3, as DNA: TGTGCCAGCAGCGCGCCGGGACAGGGACTATACACCATATATTTT.

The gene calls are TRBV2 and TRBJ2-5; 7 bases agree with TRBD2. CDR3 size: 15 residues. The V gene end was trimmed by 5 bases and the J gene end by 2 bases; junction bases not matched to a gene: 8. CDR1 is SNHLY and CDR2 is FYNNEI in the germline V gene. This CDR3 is CASSYSLGGQETQYF. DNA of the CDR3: TGTGCCAGCAGTTACTCTCTGGGGGGGCAAGAGACCCAGTACTTC.

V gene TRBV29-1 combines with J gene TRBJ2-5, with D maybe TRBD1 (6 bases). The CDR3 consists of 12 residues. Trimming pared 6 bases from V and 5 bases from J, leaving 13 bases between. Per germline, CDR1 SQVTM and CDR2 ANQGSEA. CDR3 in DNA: TGCAGCGTGAACAGGGACGGGGAGACCCAGTACTTC. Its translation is CSVNRDGETQYF. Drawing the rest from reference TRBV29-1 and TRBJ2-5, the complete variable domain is SAVISQKPSRDICQRGTSLTIQCQVDSQVTMMFWYRQQPGQSLTLIATANQGSEATYESGFVIDKFPISRPNLTFSTLTVSNMSPEDSSIYLCSVNRDGETQYFGPGTRLLVL.

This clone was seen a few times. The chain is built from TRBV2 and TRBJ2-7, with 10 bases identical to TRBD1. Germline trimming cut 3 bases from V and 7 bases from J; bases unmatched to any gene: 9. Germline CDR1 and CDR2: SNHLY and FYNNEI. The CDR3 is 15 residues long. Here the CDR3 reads CASSDLGTGAREQYF. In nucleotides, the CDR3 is TGTGCCAGCAGTGATCTAGGGACAGGGGCTAGGGAGCAGTACTTC. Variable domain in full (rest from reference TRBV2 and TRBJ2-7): EPEVTQTPSHQVTQMGQEVILRCVPISNHLYFYWYRQILGQKVEFLVSFYNNEISEKSEIFDDQFSVERPDGSNFTLKIRSTKLEDSAMYFCASSDLGTGAREQYFGPGTRLTVT.

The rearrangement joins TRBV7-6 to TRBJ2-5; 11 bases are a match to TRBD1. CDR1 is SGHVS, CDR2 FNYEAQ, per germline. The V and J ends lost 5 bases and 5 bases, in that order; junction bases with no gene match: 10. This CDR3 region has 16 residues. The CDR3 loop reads CASSLRDRGMRETQYF. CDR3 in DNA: TGTGCCAGCAGCCTCAGGGACAGGGGGATGCGGGAGACCCAGTACTTC.

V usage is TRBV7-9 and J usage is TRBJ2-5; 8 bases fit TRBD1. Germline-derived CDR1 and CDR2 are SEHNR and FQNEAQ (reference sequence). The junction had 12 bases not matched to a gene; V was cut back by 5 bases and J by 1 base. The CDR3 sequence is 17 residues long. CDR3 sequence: CASSPRLPGGFQETQYF. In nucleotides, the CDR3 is TGTGCCAGCAGCCCAAGGCTCCCAGGGGGCTTCCAAGAGACCCAGTACTTC.